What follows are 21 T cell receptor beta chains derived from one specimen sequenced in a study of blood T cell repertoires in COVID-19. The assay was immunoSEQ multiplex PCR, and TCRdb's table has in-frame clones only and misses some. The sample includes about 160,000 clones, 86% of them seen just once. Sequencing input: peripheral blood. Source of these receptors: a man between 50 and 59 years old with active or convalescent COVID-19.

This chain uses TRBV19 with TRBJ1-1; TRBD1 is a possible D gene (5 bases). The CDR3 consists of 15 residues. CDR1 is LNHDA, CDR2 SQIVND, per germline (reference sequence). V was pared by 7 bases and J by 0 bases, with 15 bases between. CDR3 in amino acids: CASNQARGVNTEAFF. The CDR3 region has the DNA TGTGCCAGTAATCAGGCCCGGGGGGTGAACACTGAAGCTTTCTTT.

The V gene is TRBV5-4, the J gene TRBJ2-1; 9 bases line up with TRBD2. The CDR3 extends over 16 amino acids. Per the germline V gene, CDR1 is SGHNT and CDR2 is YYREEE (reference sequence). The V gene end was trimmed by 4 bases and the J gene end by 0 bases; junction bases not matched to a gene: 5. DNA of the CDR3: TGTGCCAGCAGCACGCCTAGCGGGACCTCCTACAATGAGCAGTTCTTC. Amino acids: CASSTPSGTSYNEQFF.

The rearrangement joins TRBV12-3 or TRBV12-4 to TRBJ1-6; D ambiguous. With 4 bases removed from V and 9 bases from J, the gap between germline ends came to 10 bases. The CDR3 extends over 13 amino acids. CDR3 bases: TGTGCCAGCAGTTCCCGGGAGGGTTCACCCCTCCACTTT. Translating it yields CASSSREGSPLHF.

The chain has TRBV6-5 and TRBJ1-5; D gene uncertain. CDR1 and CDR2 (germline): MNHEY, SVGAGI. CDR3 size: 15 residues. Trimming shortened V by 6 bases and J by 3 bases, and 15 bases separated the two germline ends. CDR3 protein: CASSNSTGTNQPQHF. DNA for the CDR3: TGTGCCAGCAGCAATTCAACTGGTACCAATCAGCCCCAGCATTTT.

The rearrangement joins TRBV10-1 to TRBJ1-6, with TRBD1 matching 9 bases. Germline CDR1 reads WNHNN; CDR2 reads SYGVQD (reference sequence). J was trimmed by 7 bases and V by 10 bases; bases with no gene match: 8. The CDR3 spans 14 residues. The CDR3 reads CATHGQGRNSPLHF. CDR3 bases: TGCGCCACCCACGGACAGGGGCGGAATTCACCCCTCCACTTT.

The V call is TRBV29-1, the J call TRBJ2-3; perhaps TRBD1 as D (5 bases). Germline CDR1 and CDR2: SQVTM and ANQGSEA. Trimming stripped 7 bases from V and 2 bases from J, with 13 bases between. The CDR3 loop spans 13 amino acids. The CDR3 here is CSAPTDNTDTQYF. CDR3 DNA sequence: TGCAGCGCCCCGACGGACAACACAGATACGCAGTATTTT.

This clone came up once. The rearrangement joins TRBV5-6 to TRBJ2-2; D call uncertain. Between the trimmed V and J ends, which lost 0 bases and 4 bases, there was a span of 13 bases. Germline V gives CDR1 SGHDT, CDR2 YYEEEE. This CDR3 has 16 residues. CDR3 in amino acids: CASSLGVGFGTGELFF. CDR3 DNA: TGTGCCAGCAGCTTGGGCGTCGGGTTCGGCACCGGGGAGCTGTTTTTT.

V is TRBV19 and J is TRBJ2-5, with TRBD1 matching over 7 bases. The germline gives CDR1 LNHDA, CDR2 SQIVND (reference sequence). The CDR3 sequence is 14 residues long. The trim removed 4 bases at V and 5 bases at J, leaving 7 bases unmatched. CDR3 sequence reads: CASSKGQTRETQYF. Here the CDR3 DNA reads TGTGCCAGTAGTAAGGGACAGACAAGGGAGACCCAGTACTTC.

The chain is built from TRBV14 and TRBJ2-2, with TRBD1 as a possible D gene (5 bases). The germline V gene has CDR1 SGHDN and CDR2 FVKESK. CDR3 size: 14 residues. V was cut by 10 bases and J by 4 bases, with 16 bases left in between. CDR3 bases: TGTGCCACCTCAGGGCGCGTAGGCACCGGGGAGCTGTTTTTT. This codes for CATSGRVGTGELFF.

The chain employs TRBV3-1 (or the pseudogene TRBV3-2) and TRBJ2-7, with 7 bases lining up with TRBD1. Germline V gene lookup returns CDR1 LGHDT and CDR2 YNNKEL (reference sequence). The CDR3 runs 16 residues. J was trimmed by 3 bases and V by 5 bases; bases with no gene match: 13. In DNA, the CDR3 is TGTGCCAGCAGCTCCCACCTCCCGGGACAGTACTACGAGCAGTACTTC. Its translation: CASSSHLPGQYYEQYF.

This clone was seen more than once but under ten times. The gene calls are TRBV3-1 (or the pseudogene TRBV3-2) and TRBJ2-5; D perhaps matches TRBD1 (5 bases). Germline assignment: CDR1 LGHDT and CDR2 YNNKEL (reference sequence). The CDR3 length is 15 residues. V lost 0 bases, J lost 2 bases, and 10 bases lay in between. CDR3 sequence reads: CASSQDLGVQETQYF. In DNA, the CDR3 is TGTGCCAGCAGCCAAGATTTAGGGGTTCAAGAGACCCAGTACTTC.

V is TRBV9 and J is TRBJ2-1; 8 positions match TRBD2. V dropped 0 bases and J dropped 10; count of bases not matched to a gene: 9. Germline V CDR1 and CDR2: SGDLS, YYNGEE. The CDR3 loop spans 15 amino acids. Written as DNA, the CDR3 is TGTGCCAGCAGCGTAGAAGCGGGGGCGGAACGGGAGCAGTTCTTC. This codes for CASSVEAGAEREQFF.

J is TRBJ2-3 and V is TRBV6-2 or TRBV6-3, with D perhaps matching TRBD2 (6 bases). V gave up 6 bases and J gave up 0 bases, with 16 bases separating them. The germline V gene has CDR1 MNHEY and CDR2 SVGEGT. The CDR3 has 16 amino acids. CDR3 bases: TGTGCCAGCAGCCTGGGACTGGATAAAAGCACAGATACGCAGTATTTT. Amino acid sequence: CASSLGLDKSTDTQYF.

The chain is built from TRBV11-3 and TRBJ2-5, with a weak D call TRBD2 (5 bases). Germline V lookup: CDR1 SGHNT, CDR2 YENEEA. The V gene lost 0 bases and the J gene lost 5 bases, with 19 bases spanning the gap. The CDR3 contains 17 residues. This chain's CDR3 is CASSLEASYVRMETQYF. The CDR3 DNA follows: TGTGCCAGCAGCTTAGAAGCTAGCTACGTTCGGATGGAGACCCAGTACTTC.

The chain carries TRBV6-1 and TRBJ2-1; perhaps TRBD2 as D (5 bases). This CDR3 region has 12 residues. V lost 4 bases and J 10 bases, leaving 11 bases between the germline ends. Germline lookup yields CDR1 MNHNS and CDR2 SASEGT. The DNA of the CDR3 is TGTGCCAGCAGTGCCGCGAGGGTCGAGCAGTTCTTC. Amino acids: CASSAARVEQFF.

This CDR3 reads CASSPRTSFTSYNEQFF. The CDR3 DNA is TGTGCCAGCAGCCCAAGGACTAGCTTTACCTCCTACAATGAGCAGTTCTTC. The V call is TRBV7-2, the J call TRBJ2-1, with 8 bases fitting TRBD2. V lost 5 bases and J lost 0; bases outside the gene matches: 9. The CDR3 spans 17 residues. Germline assignment: CDR1 SGHTA and CDR2 FQGNSA. The variable domain in full, with the rest retrieved from reference TRBV7-2 and TRBJ2-1, is GAGVSQSPSNKVTEKGKDVELRCDPISGHTALYWYRQSLGQGLEFLIYFQGNSAPDKSGLPSDRFSAERTGGSVSTLTIQRTQQEDSAVYLCASSPRTSFTSYNEQFFGPGTRLTVL.

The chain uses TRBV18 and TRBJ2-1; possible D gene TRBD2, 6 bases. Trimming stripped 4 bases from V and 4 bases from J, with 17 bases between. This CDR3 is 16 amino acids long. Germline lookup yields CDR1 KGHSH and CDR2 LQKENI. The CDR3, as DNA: TGTGCCAGCTCACTGGAGGGCTGGGGATTATACAATGAGCAGTTCTTC. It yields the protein CASSLEGWGLYNEQFF.

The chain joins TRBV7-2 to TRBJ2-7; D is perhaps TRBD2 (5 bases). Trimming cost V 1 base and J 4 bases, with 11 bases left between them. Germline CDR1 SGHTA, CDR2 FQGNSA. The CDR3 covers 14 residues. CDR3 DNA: TGTGCCAGCAGCTTAGAGAAGGCGGGTTACGAGCAGTACTTC. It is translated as CASSLEKAGYEQYF. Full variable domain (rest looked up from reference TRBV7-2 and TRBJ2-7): GAGVSQSPSNKVTEKGKDVELRCDPISGHTALYWYRQSLGQGLEFLIYFQGNSAPDKSGLPSDRFSAERTGGSVSTLTIQRTQQEDSAVYLCASSLEKAGYEQYFGPGTRLTVT.

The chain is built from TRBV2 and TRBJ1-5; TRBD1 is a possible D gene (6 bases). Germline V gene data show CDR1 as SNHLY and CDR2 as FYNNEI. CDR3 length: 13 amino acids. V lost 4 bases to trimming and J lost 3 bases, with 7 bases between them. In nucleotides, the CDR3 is TGTGCCAGCAGTGCAGGGGACAATCAGCCCCAGCATTTT. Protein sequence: CASSAGDNQPQHF.

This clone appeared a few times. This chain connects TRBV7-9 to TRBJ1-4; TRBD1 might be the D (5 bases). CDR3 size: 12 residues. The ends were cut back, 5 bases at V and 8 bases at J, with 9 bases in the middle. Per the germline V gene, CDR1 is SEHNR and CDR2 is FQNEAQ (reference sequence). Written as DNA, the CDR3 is TGTGCCAGCAGCCCGCGGGACGAAAAACTGTTTTTT. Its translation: CASSPRDEKLFF.

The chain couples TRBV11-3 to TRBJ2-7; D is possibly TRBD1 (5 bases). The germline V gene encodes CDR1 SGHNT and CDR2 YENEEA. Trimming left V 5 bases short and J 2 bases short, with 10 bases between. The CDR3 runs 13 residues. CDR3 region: CASSPDRTYEQYF. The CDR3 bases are TGTGCCAGCAGCCCCGACAGAACCTACGAGCAGTACTTC. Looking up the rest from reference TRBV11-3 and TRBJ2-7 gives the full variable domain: EAGVVQSPRYKIIEKKQPVAFWCNPISGHNTLYWYLQNLGQGPELLIRYENEEAVDDSQLPKDRFSAERLKGVDSTLKIQPAELGDSAVYLCASSPDRTYEQYFGPGTRLTVT.